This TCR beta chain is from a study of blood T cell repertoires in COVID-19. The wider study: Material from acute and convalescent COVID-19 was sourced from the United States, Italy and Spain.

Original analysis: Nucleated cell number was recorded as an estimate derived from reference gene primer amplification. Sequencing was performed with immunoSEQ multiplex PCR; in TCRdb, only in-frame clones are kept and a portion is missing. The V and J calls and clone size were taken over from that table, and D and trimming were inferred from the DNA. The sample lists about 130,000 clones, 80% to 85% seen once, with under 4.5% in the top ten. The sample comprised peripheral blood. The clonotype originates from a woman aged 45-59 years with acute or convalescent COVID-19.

The CDR3 nucleotides are TGCGCCAGCAGCGAGACTAGCGGGAGTTCGATTGAGCAGTTCTTC. Translating it yields CASSETSGSSIEQFF. This chain uses TRBV5-1 with TRBJ2-1; 12 nucleotides match TRBD2. The CDR3 contains 15 residues. J gave up 9 bases and V 4 bases, and 8 bases lay outside the gene matches. In germline, CDR1 is SGHRS, CDR2 YFSETQ.